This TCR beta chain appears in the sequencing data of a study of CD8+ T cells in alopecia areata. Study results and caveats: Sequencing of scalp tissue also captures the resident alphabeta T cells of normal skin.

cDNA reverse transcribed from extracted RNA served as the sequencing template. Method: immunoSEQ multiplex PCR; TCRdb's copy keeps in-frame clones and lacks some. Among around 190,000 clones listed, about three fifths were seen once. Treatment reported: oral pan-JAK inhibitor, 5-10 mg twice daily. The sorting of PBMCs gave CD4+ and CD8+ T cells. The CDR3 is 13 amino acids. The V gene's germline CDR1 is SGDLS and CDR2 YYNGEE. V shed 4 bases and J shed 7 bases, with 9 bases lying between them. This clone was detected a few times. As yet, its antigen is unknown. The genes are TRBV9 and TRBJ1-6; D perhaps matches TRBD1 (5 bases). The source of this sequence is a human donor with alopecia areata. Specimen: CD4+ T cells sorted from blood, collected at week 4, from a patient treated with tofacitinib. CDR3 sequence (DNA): TGTGCCAGCAGCCTGGACAAAAATTCACCCCTCCACTTT. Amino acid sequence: CASSLDKNSPLHF.